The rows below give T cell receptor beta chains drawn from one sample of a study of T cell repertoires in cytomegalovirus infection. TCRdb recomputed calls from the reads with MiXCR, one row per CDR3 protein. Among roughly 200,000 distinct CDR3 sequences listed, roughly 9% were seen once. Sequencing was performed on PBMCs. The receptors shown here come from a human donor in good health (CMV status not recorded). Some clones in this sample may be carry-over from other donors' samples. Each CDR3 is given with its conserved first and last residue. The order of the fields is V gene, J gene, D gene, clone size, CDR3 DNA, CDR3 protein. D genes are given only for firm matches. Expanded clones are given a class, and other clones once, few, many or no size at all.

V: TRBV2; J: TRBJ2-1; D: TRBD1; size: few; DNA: TGTGCCAGCAGGGGACAAGACAGGGATGAGCAGTTCTTC; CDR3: CASRGQDRDEQFF
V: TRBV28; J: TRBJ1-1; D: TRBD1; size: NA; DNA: TGTGCCAGCAATAGGGGGCAGGGGTATATTGAAGCTTTCTTT; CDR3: CASNRGQGYIEAFF
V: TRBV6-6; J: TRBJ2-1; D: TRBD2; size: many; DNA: TGTGCCAGCAGTTGGCCAGCGGGGGGGAGCTCCTACAATGAGCAGTTCTTC; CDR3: CASSWPAGGSSYNEQFF
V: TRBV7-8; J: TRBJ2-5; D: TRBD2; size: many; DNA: TGTGCCAGCAGCTCTAGCGGGGGGTTAGGAGAGACCCAGTACTTC; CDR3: CASSSSGGLGETQYF
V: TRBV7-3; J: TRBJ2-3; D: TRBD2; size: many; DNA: TGTGCCAGCAGCTCATTGACTAGCGGGAGGACAGATACGCAGTATTTT; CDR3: CASSSLTSGRTDTQYF
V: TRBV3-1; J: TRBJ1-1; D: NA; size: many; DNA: TGTGCCAGCAGCCCCCCGGGGACGAGAACTGAAGCTTTCTTT; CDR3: CASSPPGTRTEAFF
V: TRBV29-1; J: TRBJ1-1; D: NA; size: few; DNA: TGCAGCGTTGAAGATCTGTTAGGGGGCACTGAAGCTTTCTTT; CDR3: CSVEDLLGGTEAFF
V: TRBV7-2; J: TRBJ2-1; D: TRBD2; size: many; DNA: TGTGCCAGCAGCTCACCGGAGGGCGGGGGGGCCTACAATGAGCAGTTCTTC; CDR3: CASSSPEGGGAYNEQFF
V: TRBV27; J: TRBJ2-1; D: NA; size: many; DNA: TGTGCCACCATCAGAGATTCCTACAATGAGCAGTTCTTC; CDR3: CATIRDSYNEQFF
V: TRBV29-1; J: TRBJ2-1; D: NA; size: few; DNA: TGCAGCGTTGAGGGCCGAAGCTCCTACAATGAGCAGTTCTTC; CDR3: CSVEGRSSYNEQFF
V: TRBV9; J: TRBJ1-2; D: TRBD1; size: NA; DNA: TGTGCCAGCAGCGTAGATGACGGGGACAGCTTCCCTTATGGCTACACCTTC; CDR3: CASSVDDGDSFPYGYTF
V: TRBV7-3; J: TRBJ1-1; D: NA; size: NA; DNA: TGTGCCAGCAGCTTAGGGGCAATAAACACTGAAGCTTTCTTT; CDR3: CASSLGAINTEAFF
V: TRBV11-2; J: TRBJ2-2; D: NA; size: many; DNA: TGTGCCAGCTCCCCGGTGGTAGGGTTCGGCGGGGAGCTGTTTTTT; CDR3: CASSPVVGFGGELFF
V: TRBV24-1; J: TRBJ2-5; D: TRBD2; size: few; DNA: TGTGCCACCGGACTAGCGGGAGAAGAGACCCAGTACTTC; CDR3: CATGLAGEETQYF
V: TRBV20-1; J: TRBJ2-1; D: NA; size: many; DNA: TGCAGTGCGCCTAGGATCAGCTCGAGAGGCTATGAGCAGTTCTTC; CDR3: CSAPRISSRGYEQFF
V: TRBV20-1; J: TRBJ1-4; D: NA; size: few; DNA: TGCAGTGCTAGACGGAGAACTAATGAAAAACTGTTTTTT; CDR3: CSARRRTNEKLFF
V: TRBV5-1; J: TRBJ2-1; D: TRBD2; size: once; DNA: TGCGCCAGCAGCCCGACAAGCGGGATGAATCATGAGCAGTTCTTC; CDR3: CASSPTSGMNHEQFF
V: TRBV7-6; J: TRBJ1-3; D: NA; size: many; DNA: TGTGCCAGCAGGGAGACTGGAAACACCATATATTTT; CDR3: CASRETGNTIYF
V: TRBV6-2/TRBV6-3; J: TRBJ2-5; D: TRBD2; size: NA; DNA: TGTGCCAGCAGTGGGGACTACAAGTACGAGACCCAGTACTTC; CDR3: CASSGDYKYETQYF
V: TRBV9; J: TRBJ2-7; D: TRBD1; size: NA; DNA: TGTGCCAGCAGCGCGCACCCCGGGACAGCCTACGAGCAGTACTTC; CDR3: CASSAHPGTAYEQYF
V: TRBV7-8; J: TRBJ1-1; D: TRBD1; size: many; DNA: TGTGCCAGCAGCTTAGTGACAGGGCGGCCAGTTGAAGCTTTCTTT; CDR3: CASSLVTGRPVEAFF
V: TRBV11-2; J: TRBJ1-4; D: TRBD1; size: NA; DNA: TGTGCCAGCAGCGCGTTAGGGGGCACTAATGAAAAACTGTTTTTT; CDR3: CASSALGGTNEKLFF
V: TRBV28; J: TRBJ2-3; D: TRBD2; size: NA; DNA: TGTGCCAGCAGTTTAACTAGCGGTGGCACAGATACGCAGTATTTT; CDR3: CASSLTSGGTDTQYF
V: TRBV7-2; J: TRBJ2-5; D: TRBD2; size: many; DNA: TGTGCCAGCAGCCTCGGACTAGCGATGGAGACCCAGTACTTC; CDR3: CASSLGLAMETQYF
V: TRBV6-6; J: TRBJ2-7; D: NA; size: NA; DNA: TGTGCCAGCAGTTACCCAGCCTCGCCCCCCTACGAGCAGTACTTC; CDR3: CASSYPASPPYEQYF
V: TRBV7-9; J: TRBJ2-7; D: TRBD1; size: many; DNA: TGTGCCAGCAGTCCTCGGACAGGGGGCGCTTTTACCTACGAGCAGTACTTC; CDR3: CASSPRTGGAFTYEQYF
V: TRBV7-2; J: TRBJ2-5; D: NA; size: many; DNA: TGTGCCAGCAGCTCCGTGGTGGAGACCCAGTACTTC; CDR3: CASSSVVETQYF
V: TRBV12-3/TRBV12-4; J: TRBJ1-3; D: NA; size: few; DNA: TGTGCCAGCAGTTTTTACGGGAACTCTGGAAACACCATATATTTT; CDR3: CASSFYGNSGNTIYF
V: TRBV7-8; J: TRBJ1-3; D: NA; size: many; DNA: TGTGCCAGCAGCTTAGGTTCAGGGAGCATGACCTCTGGAAACACCATATATTTT; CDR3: CASSLGSGSMTSGNTIYF
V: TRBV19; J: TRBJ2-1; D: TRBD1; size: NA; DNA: TGTGCCAGTAACATTGGGACAGTCGGTGAGCAGTTCTTC; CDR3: CASNIGTVGEQFF
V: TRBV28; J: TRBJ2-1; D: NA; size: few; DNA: TGTGCCAGCAGTTCGGACGGGAGATACAATGAGCAGTTCTTC; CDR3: CASSSDGRYNEQFF
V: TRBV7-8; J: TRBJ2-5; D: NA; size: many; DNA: TGTGCCAGCAGCTTAGTGGCCTTTGGGGAGACCCAGTACTTC; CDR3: CASSLVAFGETQYF
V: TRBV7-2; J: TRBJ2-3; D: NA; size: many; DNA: TGTGCCAGCAGCGACCGTGTTTCGCGGGGTATGGATACGCAGTATTTT; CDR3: CASSDRVSRGMDTQYF
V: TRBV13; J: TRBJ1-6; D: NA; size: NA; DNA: TGTGCCAGCAGCTTCGGGGGGACCGATTCACCCCTCCACTTT; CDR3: CASSFGGTDSPLHF
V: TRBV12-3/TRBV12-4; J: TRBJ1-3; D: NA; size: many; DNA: TGTGCCAGCAGTTTAACCTCGGGGGACCGACGGGGAAACACCATATATTTT; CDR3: CASSLTSGDRRGNTIYF
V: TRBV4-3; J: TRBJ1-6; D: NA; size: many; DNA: TGCGCCAGCAGCCAGGTGGGACGGGATAATTCACCCCTCCACTTT; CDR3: CASSQVGRDNSPLHF
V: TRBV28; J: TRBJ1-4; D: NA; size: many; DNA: TGTGCCAGCAGTTTGGGTGGAAATGAAAAACTGTTTTTT; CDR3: CASSLGGNEKLFF
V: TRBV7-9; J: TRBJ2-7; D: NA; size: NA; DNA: TGTGCCAGCAGCCAGGGCGGACAGGAGGGATTGTCTCGCTACGAGCAGTACTTC; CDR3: CASSQGGQEGLSRYEQYF
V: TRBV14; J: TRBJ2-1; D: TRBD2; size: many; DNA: TGTGCCAGCAGCCAAGAACTAGCGGGAGTAGGGCAGTTCTTC; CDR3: CASSQELAGVGQFF
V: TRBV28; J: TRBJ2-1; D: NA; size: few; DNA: TGTGCCAGCAGATGGAGACGGGGGAGCTCCTACAATGAGCAGTTCTTC; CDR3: CASRWRRGSSYNEQFF
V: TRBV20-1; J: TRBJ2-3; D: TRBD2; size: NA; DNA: TGCAGTGCCCACCTGACTAGCGGGAGAGGCACAGATACGCAGTATTTT; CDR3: CSAHLTSGRGTDTQYF
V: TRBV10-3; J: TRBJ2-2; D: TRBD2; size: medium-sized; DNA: TGTGCCATCAGTGAGTCGTGGGAGGGTCCCACCGGGGAGCTGTTTTTT; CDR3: CAISESWEGPTGELFF
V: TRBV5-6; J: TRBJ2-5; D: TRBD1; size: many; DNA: TGTGCCAGCAGCTTCTACCGGGACAGGGGGGAGACCCAGTACTTC; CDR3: CASSFYRDRGETQYF
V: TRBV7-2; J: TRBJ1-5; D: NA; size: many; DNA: TGTGCCAGCAGGCTACCGGGAGGGAATCAGCCCCAGCATTTT; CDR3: CASRLPGGNQPQHF
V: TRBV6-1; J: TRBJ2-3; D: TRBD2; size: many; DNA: TGTGCCAGCAGTGAAAGAAGGCGCGGGGGGACAGATACGCAGTATTTT; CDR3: CASSERRRGGTDTQYF
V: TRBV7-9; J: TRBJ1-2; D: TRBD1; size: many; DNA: TGTGCCAGCAGACCACCGGGACAGGGGGCGCAAGGGGGCTACACCTTC; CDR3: CASRPPGQGAQGGYTF
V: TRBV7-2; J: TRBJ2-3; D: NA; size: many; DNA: TGTGCCAGCAGCCCAGGCCCCGGGACGGCCCCTTATTTT; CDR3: CASSPGPGTAPYF
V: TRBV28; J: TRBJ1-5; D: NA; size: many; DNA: TGTGCCAGCAGTGTTCGGAGAAGCAATCAGCCCCAGCATTTT; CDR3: CASSVRRSNQPQHF
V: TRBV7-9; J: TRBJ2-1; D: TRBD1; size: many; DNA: TGTGCCAGCAGCCCGGCACTCCAGGGGGCCCCGTGGCAGTTCTTC; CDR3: CASSPALQGAPWQFF
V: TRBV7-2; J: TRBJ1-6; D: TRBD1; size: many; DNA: TGTGCCAGCAGCTTAGCCTCCACAGGGGGGAATTCACCCCTCCACTTT; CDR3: CASSLASTGGNSPLHF